This T cell receptor (beta chain) came from a study of shared clonotypes between healthy human individuals. Study in general: Plates per donor: three CD4 naive, three CD4 memory, two CD8 naive, one CD8 memory. The study's findings and limits: When compared with the clonotypes that were shared by all four sorted-subset donors, the non-shared clonotypes turned out to have lower generation probabilities.

The authors divided CD4+ cells into CD45RA+ naive and CD45RA-negative memory subsets. Per the authors' pipeline: ImmunoSEQ sequences covered only the junction and lacked quality scores; filtering therefore differed. Some clones are missing from TCRdb's copy, which holds only in-frame ones; the method was immunoSEQ multiplex PCR. V and J calls and clone size are as listed in that table; D and trimming were resolved from the DNA. In the table there are 950,000 to 1,100,000 clones, roughly 80% of which are singletons. Remarks on this clone: Antigen specificity is unknown.

After removal of 0 bases from V and 5 bases from J, the junction contained 10 bases not matched to a gene. The CDR3 contains 16 residues. The V gene's germline CDR1 is SGDLS and CDR2 YYNGEE. V is TRBV9 and J is TRBJ2-5, with TRBD2 matching 7 bases. The source of this sequence is a man aged 18 to 29 in good health. Sequenced input: memory CD4+ T cells sorted from blood. Documented subset: CD45RA-negative fraction. The chain's CDR3 is CASSVGTRTSDETQYF. DNA for the CDR3: TGTGCCAGCAGCGTAGGGACTCGAACTAGCGACGAGACCCAGTACTTC.